This T cell receptor (beta chain) was identified in a study of shared clonotypes between healthy human individuals. Per the germline V gene, CDR1 is MDHEN and CDR2 is SYDVKM. The CDR3 loop spans 14 amino acids. The V end was cut by 6 bases, the J end by 8 bases, with 19 bases between. It was at deep level that the assay was run. Clones were sequenced by immunoSEQ multiplex PCR, and TCRdb holds only the in-frame ones, with some missing. This table has more than 2,000,000 clones, approximately 95% appearing once. The receptor comes from a man aged 18 to 29 in good health. Some clones in this sample may be carry-over from other donors' samples. This chain connects TRBV28 to TRBJ1-2, with D unresolved. Sequenced material: naive CD4+ T cells from PBMCs. Subset here: CD45RA+ positively selected. As DNA, the CDR3 is TGTGCCAGCAGCCTCGCGGACGGAGCTGGCGGCTACACCTTC. Translating gives CASSLADGAGGYTF.